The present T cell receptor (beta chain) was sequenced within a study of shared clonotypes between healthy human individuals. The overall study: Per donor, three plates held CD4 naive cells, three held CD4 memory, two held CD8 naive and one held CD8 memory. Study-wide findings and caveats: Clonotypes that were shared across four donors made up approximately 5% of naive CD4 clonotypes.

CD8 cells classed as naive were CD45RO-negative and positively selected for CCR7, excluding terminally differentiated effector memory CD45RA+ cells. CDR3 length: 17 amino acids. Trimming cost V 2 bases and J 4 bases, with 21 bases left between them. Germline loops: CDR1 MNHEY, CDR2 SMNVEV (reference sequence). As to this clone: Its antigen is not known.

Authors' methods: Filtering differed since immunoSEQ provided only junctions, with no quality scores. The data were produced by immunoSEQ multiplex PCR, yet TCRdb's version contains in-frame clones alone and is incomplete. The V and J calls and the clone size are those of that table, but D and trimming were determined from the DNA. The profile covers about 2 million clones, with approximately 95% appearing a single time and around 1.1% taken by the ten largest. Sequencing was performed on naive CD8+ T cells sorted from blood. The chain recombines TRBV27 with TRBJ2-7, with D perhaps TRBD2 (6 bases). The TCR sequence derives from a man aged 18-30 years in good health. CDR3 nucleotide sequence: TGTGCCAGCAGTTTAAGTTCAGGGAGGTCCCAGTATTACGAGCAGTACTTC. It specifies CASSLSSGRSQYYEQYF.